This TCR beta chain was sequenced during a study of post-analysis software for immune sequencing data. TCR beta cDNA libraries had unique molecular identifiers. TCRdb re-called the PCR reads with MiXCR, one entry per CDR3 protein. The sample records hundreds of thousands of distinct CDR3 sequences, 36% being singletons. Study results and caveats: People with multiple sclerosis had a significantly lower normalized Chao1 diversity than controls did. When patients were compared with controls, roughly five TRBV segments were more frequent, TRBV5-6, TRBV5-1 and TRBV20-1 among them.

This clonotype was detected ten times or more. As yet, its antigen is unknown. The CDR3 is 11 residues long. With 8 bases clipped from V and 6 bases from J, the junction kept 6 bases outside the gene matches. CDR1 and CDR2 from the germline V gene are SQVTM and ANQGSEA. The sample consisted of blood. The chain uses TRBV29-1 and TRBJ1-2; 7 bases map to TRBD1. The sequence came from a girl between 10 and 17 years old with multiple sclerosis. The CDR3 here is CSTNRGHGYTF. CDR3 nucleotide sequence: TGCAGCACCAACAGGGGCCATGGCTACACCTTC. Full variable domain (outside the CDR3, taken from reference TRBV29-1 and TRBJ1-2): SAVISQKPSRDICQRGTSLTIQCQVDSQVTMMFWYRQQPGQSLTLIATANQGSEATYESGFVIDKFPISRPNLTFSTLTVSNMSPEDSSIYLCSTNRGHGYTFGSGTRLTVV.